This T cell receptor beta chain was found in a study of T cell responses to AZD1222 COVID-19 vaccine. As for the study in general: It was second doses at about 4 or about 12 weeks that were pooled.

Clones were read by immunoSEQ multiplex PCR, and TCRdb kept only the in-frame ones, dropping some. This table has roughly 100,000 clones, over 75% appearing once. V shed 4 bases and J shed 4 bases, with 6 bases lying between them. The CDR3 is made up of 11 amino acids. Per the germline V gene, CDR1 is DFQATT and CDR2 is SNEGSKA (reference sequence). The source is an adult in good health. The chain is built from TRBV20-1 and TRBJ2-3; no clear D. The sample was peripheral blood, taken on day 0 of AZD1222 vaccination. The CDR3 region is CSAIGSDTQYF. The CDR3 DNA follows: TGCAGTGCTATCGGCTCAGATACGCAGTATTTT.